The clone carrying this T cell receptor (beta chain) showed up many times. The data stem from a study of low-dose radiotherapy and immunotherapy resistance in tumors. Turning to the study itself: On an every-two-weeks schedule, patients received intravenous nivolumab 240 mg, along with ipilimumab 1 mg/kg every six weeks. Study patients were administered oral aspirin at 300 mg daily for four cycles from cycle 1 day 1.

The time point was: after trial treatment. Treatment here: LDRT plus nivolumab, ipilimumab, low-dose cyclophosphamide and aspirin (RACIN trial). Trimming cost V 8 bases and J 0 bases; bases outside gene matches: 8. The CDR3 covers 15 residues. cDNA synthesis used a TRAV/TRBV-specific primer set for both chains. Amplification of TCRs used a constant-region primer and V-primer adapter for roughly 21 PCR cycles. Via MiXCR, TCRdb re-called the reads, giving one row per CDR3 protein. The sample lists about 97,000 distinct CDR3 sequences; around 20% were seen once. This clonotype originated in a male donor with prostate cancer. The rearrangement links TRBV5-3 to TRBJ2-1; 7 bases are a match to TRBD1. TRBV5-3 is flagged as an ORF with uncertain function. The sample here was PBMCs, taken after low-dose radiotherapy plus immunotherapy. In DNA form, the CDR3 reads TGTGCCAGCAGCCCGCGACAGGGCTCCTACAATGAGCAGTTCTTC. Amino acid sequence: CASSPRQGSYNEQFF.